This TCR beta chain was sequenced in a study of T cells in tuberculosis. At the level of the study: Blood was taken before or within 7 days of anti-tuberculosis therapy.

The protocol was immunoSEQ multiplex PCR, while the TCRdb copy is restricted to in-frame clones and leaves out a portion. The sample consists of 30,000 to 40,000 clones, around 90% of them appearing once. Time point reported: new active TB diagnosis, blood taken before or within 7 days of starting treatment. The CDR3 runs 16 residues. From germline, CDR1 is LNHDA and CDR2 SQIVND (reference sequence). V was pared by 0 bases and J by 7 bases, with 6 bases of the junction left unmatched. This receptor was obtained from an adult with tuberculosis. The chain uses TRBV19 and TRBJ1-6; 7 bases agree with TRBD1. The sample was PBMCs, taken at tuberculosis diagnosis. In DNA, the CDR3 is TGTGCCAGTAGTATAGATGGATCCAGGGGGAATTCACCCCTCCACTTT. Its protein is CASSIDGSRGNSPLHF.